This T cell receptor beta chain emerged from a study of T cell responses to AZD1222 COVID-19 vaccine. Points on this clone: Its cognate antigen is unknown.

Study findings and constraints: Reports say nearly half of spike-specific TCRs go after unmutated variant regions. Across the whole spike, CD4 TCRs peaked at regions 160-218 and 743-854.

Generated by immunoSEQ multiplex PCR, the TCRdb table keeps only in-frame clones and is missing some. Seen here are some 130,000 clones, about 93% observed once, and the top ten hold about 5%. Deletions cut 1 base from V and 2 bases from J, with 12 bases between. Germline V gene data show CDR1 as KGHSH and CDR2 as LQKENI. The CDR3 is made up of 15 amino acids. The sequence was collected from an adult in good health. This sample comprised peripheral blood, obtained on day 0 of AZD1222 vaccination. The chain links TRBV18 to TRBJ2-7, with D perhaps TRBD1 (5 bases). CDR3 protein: CASSPLRAPPYEQYF. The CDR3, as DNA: TGTGCCAGCTCACCACTCAGGGCCCCCCCCTACGAGCAGTACTTC.